Listed below are T cell receptor beta chains from one sample, sequenced in a study of PD-L1 blockade in urothelial cancer. Profiled with immunoSEQ multiplex PCR; TCRdb holds only in-frame clones, not every one. The sample has tens of thousands of clones; around 90% are singletons. The material sequenced was PBMCs, taken around atezolizumab (anti-PD-L1) treatment. These receptors all stem from a man aged 65 to 79 with urothelial cancer. The CDR3 runs from the conserved cysteine through the conserved F or W. The order of the fields is clone size, J gene, D gene, V gene, CDR3 protein, CDR3 DNA. A D gene is named only where the DNA matches it firmly. Some rows have no size entry. The others give once, few or many, or a class for an expanded clone.

NA | TRBJ2-1 | NA | TRBV25-1 | CASSNTGGQFF | TGTGCCAGCAGTAACACCGGGGGGCAGTTCTTC
NA | TRBJ2-5 | NA | TRBV27 | CASSFTGSGAETQYF | TGTGCCAGCAGTTTTACCGGGTCCGGAGCAGAGACCCAGTACTTC
NA | TRBJ2-7 | TRBD2 | TRBV18 | CASSNLIAGGPGSYEQYF | TGTGCCAGCTCGAACCTTATAGCGGGAGGGCCTGGGTCCTACGAGCAGTACTTC
NA | TRBJ1-3 | TRBD1 | TRBV11-2 | CASSAMGRGRGNTIYF | TGTGCCAGCAGCGCGATGGGCAGGGGGCGCGGAAACACCATATATTTT
NA | TRBJ2-3 | NA | TRBV28 | CASRPNRLGVTDTQYF | TGTGCCAGCAGGCCAAACCGACTAGGGGTTACAGATACGCAGTATTTT
NA | TRBJ2-5 | NA | TRBV28 | CASSLRDQGKETQYF | TGTGCCAGCAGTTTAAGGGACCAGGGGAAAGAGACCCAGTACTTC
few | TRBJ2-1 | NA | TRBV5-1 | CASSLGLASYNEQFF | TGCGCCAGCAGCTTGGGGCTAGCATCCTACAATGAGCAGTTCTTC
NA | TRBJ1-1 | NA | TRBV5-6 | CASSLADWNTEAFF | TGTGCCAGCAGCTTAGCAGACTGGAACACTGAAGCTTTCTTT
once | TRBJ2-5 | NA | TRBV12-5 | CASGLSPVETQYF | TGTGCTAGTGGTTTGTCCCCGGTCGAGACCCAGTACTTC
NA | TRBJ2-3 | NA | TRBV5-4 | CASSLDPRGTDTQYF | TGTGCCAGCAGCTTGGATCCCAGAGGTACCGATACGCAGTATTTT
NA | TRBJ2-1 | TRBD1 | TRBV7-3 | CASSTGTGSNEQFF | TGTGCCAGCAGCACCGGGACAGGGTCCAATGAGCAGTTCTTC
NA | TRBJ2-3 | TRBD1 | TRBV11-1 | CASSSPTRDRGPFRYF | TGTGCCAGCAGCTCACCCACCCGGGACAGGGGACCCTTTAGGTATTTT
NA | TRBJ2-3 | NA | TRBV5-4 | CASSLAGAAPDTQYF | TGTGCCAGCAGCTTGGCGGGAGCCGCCCCAGATACGCAGTATTTT
NA | TRBJ1-2 | NA | TRBV29-1 | CSVEGFTGSGGYTF | TGCAGCGTTGAAGGGTTTACGGGGTCTGGTGGCTACACCTTC
NA | TRBJ2-5 | TRBD1 | TRBV6-5 | CASSSWNRGQETQYF | TGTGCCAGCAGTTCCTGGAACAGGGGGCAAGAGACCCAGTACTTC
NA | TRBJ2-5 | TRBD2 | TRBV9 | CASSPGTSGRETQYF | TGTGCCAGCAGCCCTGGGACTAGCGGGAGGGAGACCCAGTACTTC
NA | TRBJ2-5 | TRBD2 | TRBV27 | CASKGLAGGEETQYF | TGTGCCAGCAAGGGACTAGCGGGAGGGGAAGAGACCCAGTACTTC
NA | TRBJ2-7 | TRBD1 | TRBV6-5 | CASSYRGQGAYEQYF | TGTGCCAGCAGTTACCGCGGACAGGGCGCCTACGAGCAGTACTTC
NA | TRBJ2-7 | TRBD2 | TRBV10-3 | CAISGLAEGYEQYF | TGTGCCATCAGTGGACTAGCGGAAGGCTACGAGCAGTACTTC
NA | TRBJ2-7 | TRBD2 | TRBV30 | CAWSPGLAGVHEQYF | TGTGCCTGGAGTCCCGGACTAGCGGGAGTTCACGAGCAGTACTTC
NA | TRBJ2-6 | NA | TRBV28 | CASSLMIAGSGANVLTF | TGTGCCAGCAGTTTAATGATAGCAGGGTCTGGGGCCAACGTCCTGACTTTC
NA | TRBJ2-4 | NA | TRBV5-4 | CASSLDLGGNIQYF | TGTGCCAGCAGCTTAGATCTTGGGGGGAACATTCAGTACTTC
NA | TRBJ2-1 | TRBD2 | TRBV19 | CASSAQTGVAGGDEQFF | TGTGCCAGTAGTGCGCAGACGGGGGTAGCGGGAGGAGATGAGCAGTTCTTC
NA | TRBJ1-4 | TRBD1 | TRBV6-1 | CASSERTGGEKLFF | TGTGCCAGCAGTGAAAGGACAGGGGGCGAAAAACTGTTTTTT
NA | TRBJ2-1 | NA | TRBV29-1 | CSAGGSSTYNEQFF | TGCAGCGCTGGGGGGAGTTCGACCTACAATGAGCAGTTCTTC
NA | TRBJ2-2 | NA | TRBV5-1 | CASSLATVNTGELFF | TGCGCCAGCAGCTTGGCGACAGTGAACACCGGGGAGCTGTTTTTT
NA | TRBJ2-2 | NA | TRBV28 | CASSRWVRGNTGELFF | TGTGCCAGCAGTCGCTGGGTCAGGGGGAACACCGGGGAGCTGTTTTTT
once | TRBJ2-3 | TRBD2 | TRBV9 | CASSVELAGIADTQYF | TGTGCCAGCAGCGTAGAGCTAGCGGGTATCGCAGATACGCAGTATTTT
NA | TRBJ2-7 | NA | TRBV18 | CASSPGQYEQYF | TGTGCCAGCTCACCAGGCCAGTACGAGCAGTACTTC
few | TRBJ1-2 | TRBD1 | TRBV28 | CASRKTGASYGYTF | TGTGCCAGCAGGAAAACAGGGGCTTCCTATGGCTACACCTTC
NA | TRBJ2-7 | TRBD2 | TRBV27 | CASSLGLAGMYEQYF | TGTGCCAGCAGTTTAGGACTAGCGGGAATGTACGAGCAGTACTTC
NA | TRBJ1-4 | NA | TRBV6-1 | CASRPPDRRVKLFF | TGTGCCAGCAGACCCCCTGACAGGCGGGTAAAACTGTTTTTT
once | TRBJ1-5 | TRBD1 | TRBV5-1 | CASSPGQGGGNQPQHF | TGCGCCAGCAGCCCGGGACAGGGGGGCGGCAATCAGCCCCAGCATTTT
NA | TRBJ2-1 | TRBD1 | TRBV5-8 | CASSPQLTGNEQFF | TGTGCCAGCAGCCCACAACTGACAGGGAATGAGCAGTTCTTC
NA | TRBJ2-7 | TRBD1 | TRBV4-1 | CASSPPNPGGAYYEQYF | TGCGCCAGCAGCCCCCCCAACCCAGGGGGCGCTTACTACGAGCAGTACTTC
NA | TRBJ1-5 | NA | TRBV6-5 | CASSPPQLNNQPQHF | TGTGCCAGCAGTCCTCCCCAACTAAATAATCAGCCCCAGCATTTT
NA | TRBJ1-4 | NA | TRBV10-3 | CALKAGTEESNEKLFF | TGTGCATTAAAGGCAGGGACTGAGGAATCTAATGAAAAACTGTTTTTT
NA | TRBJ1-5 | TRBD1 | TRBV19 | CASTPSVGQNQPQHF | TGTGCCAGTACCCCCTCAGTGGGACAGAATCAGCCCCAGCATTTT
NA | TRBJ1-2 | NA | TRBV5-1 | CASSLGGTFYGYTF | TGCGCCAGCAGCTTGGGGGGGACTTTCTATGGCTACACCTTC
once | TRBJ2-1 | NA | TRBV27 | CASSLIRPQRNEQFF | TGTGCCAGCAGCCTGATAAGACCCCAGAGGAATGAGCAGTTCTTC
NA | TRBJ2-7 | TRBD2 | TRBV4-1 | CASGRDGTYEQYF | TGCGCCAGCGGGAGGGACGGGACTTACGAGCAGTACTTC
once | TRBJ2-3 | NA | TRBV28 | CASSPPQLNTQYF | TGTGCCAGCAGTCCACCCCAGTTGAATACGCAGTATTTT
NA | TRBJ2-1 | TRBD2 | TRBV5-1 | CASSAKRDTGSEQFF | TGCGCCAGCTCAGCGAAGCGGGATACGGGAAGTGAGCAGTTCTTC
NA | TRBJ2-7 | TRBD1 | TRBV19 | CASSIGGGTGSYEQYF | TGTGCCAGTAGTATAGGAGGCGGGACAGGGTCCTACGAGCAGTACTTC
NA | TRBJ1-5 | NA | TRBV28 | CASRQTGLGNQPQHF | TGTGCCAGCAGACAAACAGGGTTAGGCAATCAGCCCCAGCATTTT
few | TRBJ2-2 | NA | TRBV4-2 | CASSQDLGAYGELFF | TGTGCCAGCAGCCAAGATTTAGGGGCGTACGGGGAGCTGTTTTTT
NA | TRBJ2-1 | TRBD2 | TRBV5-1 | CASSLVGGAGGDEQFF | TGCGCCAGCAGCTTGGTCGGCGGTGCGGGAGGCGATGAGCAGTTCTTC
NA | TRBJ2-3 | NA | TRBV5-1 | CASTRTTSFTDTQYF | TGCGCCAGCACCCGGACTACTTCCTTCACAGATACGCAGTATTTT